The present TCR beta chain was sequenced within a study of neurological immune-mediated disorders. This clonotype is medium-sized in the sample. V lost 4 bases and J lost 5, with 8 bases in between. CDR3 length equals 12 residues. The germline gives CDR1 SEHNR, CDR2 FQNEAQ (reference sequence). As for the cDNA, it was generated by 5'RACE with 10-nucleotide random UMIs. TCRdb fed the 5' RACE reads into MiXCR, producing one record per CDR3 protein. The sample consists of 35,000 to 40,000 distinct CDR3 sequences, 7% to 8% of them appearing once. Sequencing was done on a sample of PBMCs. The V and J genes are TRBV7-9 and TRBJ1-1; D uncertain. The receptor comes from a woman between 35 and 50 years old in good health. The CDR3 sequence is CASSSLGTEAFF. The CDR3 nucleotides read TGTGCCAGCAGCTCGCTGGGAACTGAAGCTTTCTTT.